Below, 27 T cell receptor beta chains from the same sample are listed, as sequenced in a study of blood T cell repertoires in COVID-19. Only in-frame clones appear in the TCRdb table, and some are missing; sequencing was by immunoSEQ multiplex PCR. The data contain about 150,000 clones, 80% to 90% of them singletons. The material sequenced was peripheral blood. Receptors were obtained from a woman aged 70-85 years with acute or convalescent COVID-19.

The chain has TRBV2 and TRBJ2-3, with 14 bases matching TRBD2. The germline V gene encodes CDR1 SNHLY and CDR2 FYNNEI. The CDR3 extends over 16 amino acids. V was clipped by 6 bases and J by 2 bases; unmatched bases: 4. In nucleotides, the CDR3 is TGTGCCAGCAGCCGGACTAGCGGGGGGTACACAGATACGCAGTATTTT. Residues: CASSRTSGGYTDTQYF.

The chain is built from TRBV13 and TRBJ1-2; 8 bases are a match to TRBD1. This CDR3 comprises 15 residues. Germline V gene sequence: CDR1 PRHDT, CDR2 FYEKMQ (reference sequence). Trimming removed 1 base from V and 4 bases from J; junction bases left unmatched: 5. The CDR3 DNA sequence: TGTGCCAGCAGCTTAGCCCGGACAGGGACCTATGGCTACACCTTC. Amino acid sequence: CASSLARTGTYGYTF.

V usage is TRBV23-1 and J usage is TRBJ2-4; TRBD1 agrees at 8 bases. TRBV23-1 is recorded as an ORF, its role being uncertain. With V trimmed by 2 bases and J by 1 base, 4 bases remained unmatched. CDR3 length: 16 residues. The CDR3 coding sequence is TGCGCCAGCAGTCAACCCCAGGGGGCGGCCAAAAACATTCAGTACTTC. Translation: CASSQPQGAAKNIQYF.

The chain carries TRBV6-2 or TRBV6-3 and TRBJ1-4; TRBD1 is a possible D gene (5 bases). V was shortened by 5 bases and J by 7 bases, with 20 bases between the two germline ends. CDR3 length equals 16 residues. Germline assignment: CDR1 MNHEY and CDR2 SVGEGT. The CDR3 DNA is TGTGCCAGCAGTCTATACCACAGGATGTCAGGTGAAAAACTGTTTTTT. Translated, it gives CASSLYHRMSGEKLFF.

The chain carries TRBV2 and TRBJ1-4, with TRBD1 matching 8 bases. J gave up 5 bases and V 7 bases, and 9 bases lay outside the gene matches. This CDR3 comprises 15 residues. Germline values: CDR1 SNHLY, CDR2 FYNNEI. As DNA, the CDR3 is TGTGCCAGCATGGAGGACAGGGCGCCGAATGAAAAACTGTTTTTT. Translation: CASMEDRAPNEKLFF.

This clone was seen just once. V usage is TRBV30 and J usage is TRBJ1-6, with TRBD1 matching 9 bases. V dropped 4 bases and J dropped 8; count of bases not matched to a gene: 6. This CDR3 is built from 14 residues. In germline, CDR1 is GTSNPN, CDR2 SVGIG (reference sequence). The CDR3 is CAWNPTGGHSPLHF. In DNA, the CDR3 is TGTGCCTGGAACCCGACAGGGGGGCATTCACCCCTCCACTTT.

This chain joins TRBV7-2 and TRBJ2-2; a possible D gene is TRBD2 (6 bases). This CDR3 contains 15 residues. In germline, CDR1 is SGHTA, CDR2 FQGNSA. Trimming took 6 bases from V and 0 from J, leaving 11 bases between them. This chain's CDR3 is CASSPKRANTGELFF. The CDR3 nucleotides read TGTGCCAGCAGTCCTAAGCGGGCGAACACCGGGGAGCTGTTTTTT.

This clone was seen only once. This chain connects TRBV5-6 to TRBJ1-2; D is uncertain. This CDR3 region has 15 residues. The germline V gene has CDR1 SGHDT and CDR2 YYEEEE. The V gene lost 2 bases and the J gene lost 2 bases, with 13 bases spanning the gap. CDR3 sequence: CASSFGQITNYGYTF. The CDR3 DNA sequence: TGTGCCAGCAGCTTTGGGCAGATAACAAACTATGGCTACACCTTC.

This sequence joins TRBV7-2 and TRBJ2-3; the D gene is possibly TRBD2 (5 bases). Germline V gene lookup returns CDR1 SGHTA and CDR2 FQGNSA. The CDR3 covers 15 residues. The V end was cut by 2 bases, the J end by 0 bases, with 9 bases between. The CDR3 region has the DNA TGTGCCAGCAGCTTACTAGCAGCTAGCACAGATACGCAGTATTTT. Protein product: CASSLLAASTDTQYF.

The rearrangement links TRBV27 to TRBJ1-5; TRBD1 matches at 9 bases. The CDR3 has 14 amino acids. The ends lost 6 bases at V and 3 bases at J; junction bases unmatched: 3. Germline loops: CDR1 MNHEY, CDR2 SMNVEV (reference sequence). The DNA of the CDR3 is TGTGCCAGCAGGGGGACAGGGTTCAATCAGCCCCAGCATTTT. Translation gives CASRGTGFNQPQHF.

The chain carries TRBV19 and TRBJ1-2, with TRBD1 identical over 7 bases. CDR1 is LNHDA and CDR2 is SQIVND in the germline V gene (reference sequence). CDR3 length: 13 amino acids. V dropped 7 bases and J dropped 5; count of bases not matched to a gene: 7. The chain's CDR3 is CASKPTTGYGYTF. CDR3 nucleotides: TGTGCCAGTAAACCCACGACAGGGTATGGCTACACCTTC.

The chain is built from TRBV4-3 and TRBJ1-1; D call uncertain. The CDR3 has 15 residues. With 1 base removed from V and 5 bases from J, the gap between germline ends came to 14 bases. Germline assignment: CDR1 LGHNA and CDR2 YSLEER. CDR3 residues: CASSQGHGVVTEAFF. The CDR3, as DNA: TGCGCCAGCAGCCAAGGACACGGCGTTGTAACTGAAGCTTTCTTT.

V usage is TRBV6-5 and J usage is TRBJ2-7, with a tentative D call TRBD2 (5 bases). Germline V lookup: CDR1 MNHEY, CDR2 SVGAGI. CDR3 length: 14 amino acids. The V gene lost 5 bases and the J gene lost 7 bases, with 18 bases spanning the gap. CDR3 protein: CASSRTSSLGEQYF. The CDR3 DNA reads as TGTGCCAGCAGTCGGACTTCCTCCCTAGGGGAGCAGTACTTC.

V and J are TRBV25-1 and TRBJ2-7; tentative D call: TRBD1 (8 bases). The CDR3 runs to 13 residues. CDR1 MGHDK and CDR2 SYGVNS come from the germline V gene. The germline V and J ends were trimmed by 6 bases and 2 bases, with 11 bases remaining between them. As DNA, the CDR3 is TGTGCCAGCAGACAGGGGGGGGCCTACGAGCAGTACTTC. Translating it yields CASRQGGAYEQYF.

The chain carries TRBV10-1 and TRBJ2-2; the match to TRBD1 covers 11 bases. The CDR3 spans 15 residues. With 2 bases clipped from V and 4 bases from J, the junction kept 0 bases outside the gene matches. Germline loops: CDR1 WNHNN, CDR2 SYGVQD (reference sequence). DNA for the CDR3: TGCGCCAGCAGTGAGGGGACAGGGGGCACCGGGGAGCTGTTTTTT. Amino acids: CASSEGTGGTGELFF.

The rearrangement joins TRBV6-5 to TRBJ1-6, with a weak D call TRBD1 (6 bases). V dropped 6 bases and J dropped 7 bases, with 13 bases sitting between them. The V gene's germline CDR1 is MNHEY and CDR2 SVGAGI. The CDR3 is made up of 14 amino acids. The CDR3 protein is CASSNTGWNSPLHF. The CDR3 coding sequence is TGTGCCAGCAGCAATACAGGGTGGAATTCACCCCTCCACTTT.

This clone was counted only a few times. The rearrangement uses TRBV2 and TRBJ1-4; D uncertain. Deletions cut 5 bases from V and 0 bases from J, with 10 bases between. CDR1 is SNHLY and CDR2 is FYNNEI in the germline V gene. The CDR3 runs to 15 residues. CDR3 nucleotides: TGTGCCAGCAGTCCTCGTCCCGCAACTAATGAAAAACTGTTTTTT. It yields the protein CASSPRPATNEKLFF.

The J gene is TRBJ2-7, the V gene TRBV27; TRBD1 matches at 8 bases. Losses at the gene ends were 3 bases for V and 2 bases for J; bases not matched to a gene: 3. The CDR3 has 14 amino acids. Germline values: CDR1 MNHEY, CDR2 SMNVEV (reference sequence). The CDR3 spells CASSFGTGAYEQYF. The CDR3 nucleotides read TGTGCCAGCAGTTTCGGGACAGGAGCCTACGAGCAGTACTTC.

This sequence joins TRBV20-1 and TRBJ1-1, with no clear D. CDR3 size: 12 residues. Trimming stripped 3 bases from V and 1 base from J, with 6 bases between. Germline CDR1 is DFQATT and CDR2 is SNEGSKA (reference sequence). Here the CDR3 reads CSASVRNTEAFF. The CDR3 coding sequence is TGCAGTGCTAGTGTCCGGAACACTGAAGCTTTCTTT.

The chain employs TRBV27 and TRBJ2-2; D perhaps matches TRBD2 (5 bases). In germline, CDR1 is MNHEY, CDR2 SMNVEV (reference sequence). The CDR3 covers 15 residues. V lost 6 bases to trimming and J lost 0 bases, with 11 bases between them. The chain's CDR3 is CASRMDLSNTGELFF. The CDR3, as DNA: TGTGCCAGCAGGATGGACTTGTCGAACACCGGGGAGCTGTTTTTT.

V is TRBV28 and J is TRBJ2-7, with D possibly TRBD1 on 5 matching bases. Germline V gives CDR1 MDHEN, CDR2 SYDVKM. CDR3 length: 10 amino acids. Between the trimmed V and J ends, which lost 11 bases and 4 bases, there was a span of 9 bases. CDR3 sequence (DNA): TGTGCCGCCAGGGTATACGAGCAGTACGTC. This codes for CAARVYEQYV.

DNA for the CDR3: TGCGCCAGCAGCCCCGGGGAAGACACAGATACGCAGTATTTT. It codes for CASSPGEDTDTQYF. The gene calls are TRBV5-1 and TRBJ2-3; TRBD2 might be the D (5 bases). V lost 4 bases and J 2 bases, leaving 11 bases between the germline ends. CDR3 length: 14 amino acids. Germline V lookup: CDR1 SGHRS, CDR2 YFSETQ.

The CDR3 here is CASSLKSNRGGRETQYF. CDR3 bases: TGTGCCAGCAGCTTGAAGTCAAACCGGGGAGGGAGGGAGACCCAGTACTTC. The chain links TRBV5-6 to TRBJ2-5, with 7 nucleotides matching TRBD2. The CDR3 is 17 amino acids. CDR1 and CDR2 (germline): SGHDT, YYEEEE. V shed 1 base and J 5 bases; nucleotides not matched to a gene: 14.

Here the CDR3 reads CATNFPGGPNGYTF. The CDR3 DNA follows: TGTGCCACTAACTTTCCAGGGGGCCCCAATGGCTACACCTTC. The rearrangement joins TRBV19 to TRBJ1-2, with 8 bases matching TRBD1. Germline V gene sequence: CDR1 LNHDA, CDR2 SQIVND (reference sequence). This CDR3 contains 14 residues. The ends lost 10 bases at V and 6 bases at J; junction bases unmatched: 13.

The chain links TRBV5-6 to TRBJ1-6, with D hard to call. The CDR3 is 11 amino acids. Trimming shortened V by 3 bases and J by 7 bases, and 2 bases separated the two germline ends. In germline, CDR1 is SGHDT, CDR2 YYEEEE. CDR3 in amino acids: CASSSNSPLHF. Written as DNA, the CDR3 is TGTGCCAGCAGCTCAAATTCACCCCTCCACTTT.

The table lists this clone with a count of one. The J gene is TRBJ1-2, the V gene TRBV5-1; D possibly corresponds to TRBD1 (5 bases). The germline V gene has CDR1 SGHRS and CDR2 YFSETQ. V lost 4 bases and J 13 bases, leaving 20 bases between the germline ends. This CDR3 region has 13 residues. CDR3 sequence: CASSPGQGRVFTF. CDR3 nucleotide sequence: TGCGCCAGCAGCCCCGGACAAGGAAGGGTGTTCACCTTC. The complete variable domain, with remaining parts taken from reference TRBV5-1 and TRBJ1-2, reads KAGVTQTPRYLIKTRGQQVTLSCSPISGHRSVSWYQQTPGQGLQFLFEYFSETQRNKGNFPGRFSGRQFSNSRSEMNVSTLELGDSALYLCASSPGQGRVFTFGSGTRLTVV.

The rearrangement uses TRBV3-1 (or the pseudogene TRBV3-2) and TRBJ1-6, with a possible D match to TRBD1 (6 bases). This CDR3 has 20 residues. The germline V and J ends were trimmed by 1 base and 7 bases, with 26 bases remaining between them. The germline CDR1 and CDR2 sequences are LGHDT and YNNKEL (reference sequence). CDR3 coding DNA: TGTGCCAGCAGCCAAGGCCGTGGCCACCGGGACACGCGGACCAATTCACCCCTCCACTTT. This encodes CASSQGRGHRDTRTNSPLHF.